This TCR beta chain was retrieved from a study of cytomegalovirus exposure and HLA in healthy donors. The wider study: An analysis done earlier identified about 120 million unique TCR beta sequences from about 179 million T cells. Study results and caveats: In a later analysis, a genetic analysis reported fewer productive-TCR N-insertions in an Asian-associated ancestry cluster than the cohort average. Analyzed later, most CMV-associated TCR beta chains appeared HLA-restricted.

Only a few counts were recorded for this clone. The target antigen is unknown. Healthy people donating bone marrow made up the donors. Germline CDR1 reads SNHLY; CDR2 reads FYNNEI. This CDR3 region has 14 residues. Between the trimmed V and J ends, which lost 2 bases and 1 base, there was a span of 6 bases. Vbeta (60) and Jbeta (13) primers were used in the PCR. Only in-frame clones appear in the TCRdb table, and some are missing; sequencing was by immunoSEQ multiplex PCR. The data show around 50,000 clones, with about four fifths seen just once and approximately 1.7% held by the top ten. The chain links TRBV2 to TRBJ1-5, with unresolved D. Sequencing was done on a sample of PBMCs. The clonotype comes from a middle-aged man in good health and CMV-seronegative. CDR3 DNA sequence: TGTGCCAGCAGTGAATTTGTAAGCAATCAGCCCCAGCATTTT. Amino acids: CASSEFVSNQPQHF.